The TCR beta chain under discussion was sequenced for a study of T cell responses to AZD1222 COVID-19 vaccine. Study-wide points: No day 14 peak samples; only post-peak repertoires were characterized. A mostly white British donor set with more females was recruited, and clonal diversity was possibly underestimated.

The V end was cut by 4 bases, the J end by 6 bases, with 12 bases between. The CDR3 is 14 residues long. From germline, CDR1 is LGHDT and CDR2 YNNKEL (reference sequence). On this clone itself: The antigen is not known.

The assay was immunoSEQ multiplex PCR, and TCRdb's table has in-frame clones only and misses some. The repertoire consists of roughly 160,000 clones, with around 90% occurring once and the leading ten covering 0.85% to 1.1%. This specimen was peripheral blood, taken 28 days after the second AZD1222 dose. The rearrangement joins TRBV3-1 (or the pseudogene TRBV3-2) to TRBJ2-2, with D possibly TRBD1 on 5 matching bases. This clonotype originated in an adult who received the AZD1222 COVID-19 vaccine. DNA of the CDR3: TGTGCCAGCAGCCTTACTTCAGGGCCCGGGGAGCTGTTTTTT. Translation gives CASSLTSGPGELFF.